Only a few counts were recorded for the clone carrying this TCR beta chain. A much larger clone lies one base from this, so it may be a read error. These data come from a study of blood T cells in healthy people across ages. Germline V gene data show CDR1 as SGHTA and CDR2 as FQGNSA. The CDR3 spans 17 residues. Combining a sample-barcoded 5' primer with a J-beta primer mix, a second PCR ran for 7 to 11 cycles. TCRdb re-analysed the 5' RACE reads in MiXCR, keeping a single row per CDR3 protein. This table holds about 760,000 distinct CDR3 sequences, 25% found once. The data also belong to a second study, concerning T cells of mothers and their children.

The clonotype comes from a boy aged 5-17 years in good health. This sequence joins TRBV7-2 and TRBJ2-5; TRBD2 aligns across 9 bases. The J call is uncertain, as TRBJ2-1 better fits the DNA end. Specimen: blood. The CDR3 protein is CASSLGRSAGGRDEQFF. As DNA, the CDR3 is TGTGCCAGCAGCTTAGGCCGGTCGGCGGGAGGGCGGGATGAGCAGTTCTTC.